This T cell receptor beta chain was observed in a study of shared clonotypes between healthy human individuals. The overall study: Each donor's CD8 memory used one plate, CD8 naive two, each CD4 subset three.

The V end was cut by 3 bases, the J end by 0 bases, with 9 bases between. Per germline, CDR1 LNHDA and CDR2 SQIVND (reference sequence). The CDR3 loop spans 15 amino acids. The sorted-subset replicate PCRs were given 150 to 250 ng DNA, which is about 29,000 T cell genomes. Profiled with immunoSEQ multiplex PCR; TCRdb holds only in-frame clones, not every one. The data contain about 600,000 clones, around 95% of them singletons. This clone has a single count. The naive CD8 subset, CD45RO-negative cells positively selected for CCR7, excluded terminally differentiated effector memory CD45RA+ cells. The sequenced material came from naive CD8+ T cells sorted from blood. The V and J genes are TRBV19 and TRBJ1-3, with D maybe TRBD1 (5 bases). The source is a woman aged 25 to 39 in good health. The CDR3 sequence: CASSIGGHSGNTIYF. The CDR3 DNA sequence: TGTGCCAGTAGTATCGGCGGACACTCTGGAAACACCATATATTTT. The full variable domain, its missing parts supplied by reference TRBV19 and TRBJ1-3, is DGGITQSPKYLFRKEGQNVTLSCEQNLNHDAMYWYRQDPGQGLRLIYYSQIVNDFQKGDIAEGYSVSREKKESFPLTVTSAQKNPTAFYLCASSIGGHSGNTIYFGEGSWLTVV.